What follows are 28 T cell receptor beta chains derived from one specimen sequenced in a study of OX40 agonist ivuxolimab in advanced cancers. This table comes from immunoSEQ multiplex PCR, and its TCRdb copy is limited to in-frame clones, with some not included. The sample has 80,000 to 100,000 clones; 90% are singletons. Sequenced here: CD4+ or CD8+ T cells sorted from blood, sampled in a trial of the OX40 agonist ivuxolimab. The receptors were sampled from an adult with an advanced solid tumor such as melanoma, head and neck, liver or kidney cancer.

The chain joins TRBV30 to TRBJ2-3; D remains unclear. This CDR3 comprises 12 residues. The germline V and J ends were trimmed by 5 bases and 0 bases, with 6 bases remaining between them. CDR1 is GTSNPN, CDR2 SVGIG, per germline (reference sequence). CDR3 bases: TGTGCCTGGGGCGCTAGCACAGATACGCAGTATTTT. Amino acids: CAWGASTDTQYF. Full variable domain (rest looked up from reference TRBV30 and TRBJ2-3): SQTIHQWPATLVQPVGSPLSLECTVEGTSNPNLYWYRQAAGRGLQLLFYSVGIGQISSEVPQNLSASRPQDRQFILSSKKLLLSDSGFYLCAWGASTDTQYFGPGTRLTVL.

The rearrangement joins TRBV9 to TRBJ1-5; no firm D call. The CDR3 is 15 amino acids. Germline lookup yields CDR1 SGDLS and CDR2 YYNGEE. V shed 3 bases and J shed 4 bases, with 14 bases lying between them. CDR3 nucleotide sequence: TGTGCCAGCAGCGAAAGCGGGAATGCGAATCAGCCCCAGCATTTT. It codes for CASSESGNANQPQHF.

The CDR3 nucleotides are TGCGCCAGCAGCCAGGTTCCTTCCTGGGGAACAGATACGCAGTATTTT. It codes for CASSQVPSWGTDTQYF. J is TRBJ2-3 and V is TRBV4-3; D gene ambiguous. This CDR3 is built from 16 residues. Trimming cost V 3 bases and J 3 bases, with 16 bases left between them. The germline V gene has CDR1 LGHNA and CDR2 YSLEER.

The chain links TRBV7-9 to TRBJ2-1; 12 positions agree with TRBD2. J gave up 0 bases and V 1 base, and 7 bases lay outside the gene matches. This CDR3 contains 19 residues. From germline, CDR1 is SEHNR and CDR2 FQNEAQ (reference sequence). For the CDR3, the DNA is TGTGCCAGCAGCTTAGGTCGTCTAGCGGGAGGGCCCTCCTACAATGAGCAGTTCTTC. Protein: CASSLGRLAGGPSYNEQFF.

V usage is TRBV28 and J usage is TRBJ2-3; possibly TRBD2 for D (5 bases). Trimming removed 6 bases from V and 4 bases from J, with 11 bases in between. CDR3 size: 13 residues. Per germline, CDR1 MDHEN and CDR2 SYDVKM. CDR3: CASRRVSADTQYF. The DNA for the CDR3 is TGTGCCAGCAGACGGGTTAGCGCAGATACGCAGTATTTT.

This clone has only one observation. The V gene is TRBV2, the J gene TRBJ2-3; 12 positions agree with TRBD2. CDR3 length: 18 amino acids. V lost 5 bases and J lost 5; bases outside the gene matches: 14. The germline CDR1 and CDR2 sequences are SNHLY and FYNNEI. The CDR3 coding sequence is TGTGCCAGCAGTCGGAGACCCACCGGGACTAGCGGGCAAGATACGCAGTATTTT. Protein: CASSRRPTGTSGQDTQYF.

This rearrangement joins TRBV4-1 to TRBJ1-4; no reliable D call. Germline V gene lookup returns CDR1 MGHRA and CDR2 YSYEKL. This CDR3 region has 14 residues. Trimming took 1 base from V and 8 from J, leaving 11 bases between them. CDR3 region: CASSQVRLHEKLFF. The CDR3 DNA reads TGCGCCAGCAGCCAAGTCAGGTTGCACGAAAAACTGTTTTTT.

The rearrangement uses TRBV4-3 and TRBJ2-1; 15 bases match TRBD2. CDR1 is LGHNA and CDR2 is YSLEER in the germline V gene. With 0 bases clipped from V and 7 bases from J, the junction kept 4 bases outside the gene matches. The CDR3 extends over 17 amino acids. CDR3 bases: TGCGCCAGCAGCCAAGATGGGACTAGCGGGAGGAGGAATGAGCAGTTCTTC. Its protein product is CASSQDGTSGRRNEQFF.

The J gene is TRBJ2-5, the V gene TRBV11-3; TRBD1 matches 8 bases. Looked up from germline, CDR1 is SGHNT and CDR2 is YENEEA. The CDR3 is 14 amino acids. V lost 8 bases, J lost 1 base, and 6 bases stayed unmatched. This CDR3 reads CASRQGQAQETQYF. CDR3 DNA: TGTGCCAGCCGCCAGGGACAGGCCCAAGAGACCCAGTACTTC.

CDR3 amino acids: CASSLFRTRDTQYF. CDR3 nucleotide sequence: TGTGCCAGCAGCTTATTTCGTACGAGAGATACGCAGTATTTT. This chain joins TRBV7-2 and TRBJ2-3; D ambiguous. V gave up 2 bases and J gave up 5 bases, with 11 bases separating them. The CDR3 loop spans 14 amino acids. Per germline, CDR1 SGHTA and CDR2 FQGNSA.

A single count supports this clone. The chain carries TRBV5-1 and TRBJ2-5; a possible D gene is TRBD2 (6 bases). From germline, CDR1 is SGHRS and CDR2 YFSETQ. CDR3 length: 15 amino acids. V gave up 4 bases and J gave up 5 bases, with 18 bases separating them. The CDR3 loop reads CASSPLNGRWETQYF. The CDR3 DNA sequence: TGCGCCAGCAGCCCCCTCAACGGGAGATGGGAGACCCAGTACTTC.

This rearrangement joins TRBV5-4 to TRBJ2-3; D possibly uses TRBD1 or TRBD2 (5 bases each). This CDR3 is 16 amino acids long. Trimming stripped 0 bases from V and 2 bases from J, with 13 bases between. CDR1 is SGHNT and CDR2 is YYREEE in the germline V gene (reference sequence). The CDR3 region has the DNA TGTGCCAGCAGCTTGGGTCCAGGGAGCTACACAGATACGCAGTATTTT. Translated: CASSLGPGSYTDTQYF.

A few counts support this clone. The V gene is TRBV29-1, the J gene TRBJ1-1; D gene unclear. The CDR3 covers 12 residues. The V gene lost 4 bases and the J gene lost 4 bases, with 10 bases spanning the gap. CDR1 and CDR2 from the germline V gene are SQVTM and ANQGSEA. CDR3 in amino acids: CSVAVMGTEAFF. The CDR3, as DNA: TGCAGCGTTGCGGTGATGGGCACTGAAGCTTTCTTT. Full variable domain (outside the CDR3, taken from reference TRBV29-1 and TRBJ1-1): SAVISQKPSRDICQRGTSLTIQCQVDSQVTMMFWYRQQPGQSLTLIATANQGSEATYESGFVIDKFPISRPNLTFSTLTVSNMSPEDSSIYLCSVAVMGTEAFFGQGTRLTVV.

The V and J genes are TRBV19 and TRBJ1-5, with D maybe TRBD1 (5 bases). Per germline, CDR1 LNHDA and CDR2 SQIVND (reference sequence). The CDR3 contains 16 residues. Trimming left V 3 bases short and J 7 bases short, with 19 bases between. The CDR3 coding sequence is TGTGCCAGTAGTATTTTCCACGGGGGAGGGGAGCAGCCCCAGCATTTT. Protein product: CASSIFHGGGEQPQHF. Complete variable domain (other parts from reference TRBV19 and TRBJ1-5): DGGITQSPKYLFRKEGQNVTLSCEQNLNHDAMYWYRQDPGQGLRLIYYSQIVNDFQKGDIAEGYSVSREKKESFPLTVTSAQKNPTAFYLCASSIFHGGGEQPQHFGDGTRLSIL.

CDR3 nucleotide sequence: TGTGCCAGCAGCTTATTAGGGGGGAGTCAGCCCCAGCATTTT. Protein product: CASSLLGGSQPQHF. The V gene is TRBV7-2, the J gene TRBJ1-5; D is possibly TRBD1 (6 bases). Between the trimmed V and J ends, which lost 2 bases and 6 bases, there was a span of 11 bases. CDR3 length equals 14 residues. CDR1 is SGHTA and CDR2 is FQGNSA in the germline V gene.

This clone has just a few counts. J is TRBJ1-5 and V is TRBV7-8; 11 bases are a match to TRBD1. The ends lost 5 bases at V and 3 bases at J; junction bases unmatched: 6. CDR3 length equals 16 residues. CDR1 and CDR2 (germline): SGHVS, FQNEAQ. The CDR3 coding sequence is TGTGCCAGCAGCCTGGGGACAGGGGGAAACAATCAGCCCCAGCATTTT. It specifies CASSLGTGGNNQPQHF.

CDR3 in DNA: TGTGCCAGCAGCTTAGCGGTGATAGCGGGAGGGAAGTACTTC. Translating gives CASSLAVIAGGKYF. V gene TRBV7-2 combines with J gene TRBJ2-7; 11 bases align to TRBD2. This CDR3 is built from 14 residues. The germline V gene encodes CDR1 SGHTA and CDR2 FQGNSA. V shed 0 bases and J 11 bases; nucleotides not matched to a gene: 6.

The chain links TRBV5-3 to TRBJ1-1; D uncertain. TRBV5-3 is an ORF, and what it does is uncertain. The CDR3 runs 17 residues. V lost 4 bases and J lost 3, with 22 bases in between. The CDR3, as DNA: TGTGCCAGAAGCCATCCATCGGGAGCCCCCCGCGACACTGAAGCTTTCTTT. It specifies CARSHPSGAPRDTEAFF.

This clone was counted a few times. The chain links TRBV7-2 to TRBJ2-4; D is ambiguous. V lost 4 bases, J lost 2 bases, and 9 bases lay in between. CDR1 is SGHTA, CDR2 FQGNSA, per germline. This CDR3 spans 14 amino acids. The CDR3 reads CASSYASTKNIQYF. The CDR3 nucleotides read TGTGCCAGCAGCTACGCTAGTACCAAAAACATTCAGTACTTC.

This clone was seen a single time. The V call is TRBV7-9, the J call TRBJ2-5; D gene ambiguous. The germline V gene has CDR1 SEHNR and CDR2 FQNEAQ (reference sequence). The V and J ends lost 3 bases and 0 bases respectively, with 8 bases between them. The CDR3 is made up of 14 amino acids. CDR3 residues: CASSFGRDQETQYF. The DNA of the CDR3 is TGTGCCAGCAGCTTCGGTAGGGACCAAGAGACCCAGTACTTC.

The rearrangement links TRBV19 to TRBJ2-1; the D is unclear. The V and J ends lost 3 bases and 1 base respectively, with 10 bases between them. Germline V gene lookup returns CDR1 LNHDA and CDR2 SQIVND (reference sequence). The CDR3 loop spans 15 amino acids. CDR3 protein: CASSISAGSYNEQFF. In nucleotides, the CDR3 is TGTGCCAGTAGTATTTCAGCAGGTTCCTACAATGAGCAGTTCTTC.

This sequence joins TRBV7-8 and TRBJ2-5; 12 bases are a match to TRBD2. This CDR3 has 16 amino acids. CDR1 and CDR2 from the germline V gene are SGHVS and FQNEAQ. Trimming removed 3 bases from V and 1 base from J; junction bases left unmatched: 3. The CDR3 region has the DNA TGTGCCAGCAGCTTTACTAGCGGGAGGTTCCAAGAGACCCAGTACTTC. Translation: CASSFTSGRFQETQYF. The full variable domain, with the rest looked up from reference TRBV7-8 and TRBJ2-5, is GAGVSQSPRYKVAKRGQDVALRCDPISGHVSLFWYQQALGQGPEFLTYFQNEAQLDKSGLPSDRFFAERPEGSVSTLKIQRTQQEDSAVYLCASSFTSGRFQETQYFGPGTRLLVL.

The rearrangement links TRBV20-1 to TRBJ2-3; no definite D call. The CDR3 totals 11 residues. Germline V gene data show CDR1 as DFQATT and CDR2 as SNEGSKA (reference sequence). The V and J ends lost 5 bases and 6 bases respectively, with 9 bases between them. CDR3 loop: CSAQTKDTQYF. In DNA, the CDR3 is TGCAGTGCTCAGACAAAGGATACGCAGTATTTT.

The rearrangement uses TRBV5-1 and TRBJ1-4, with 8 positions matching TRBD1. Germline values: CDR1 SGHRS, CDR2 YFSETQ. V trimming: 1 base; J trimming: 10 bases; junction bases outside the gene matches: 12. The CDR3 runs to 16 residues. CDR3 coding DNA: TGCGCCAGCAGCTTGAATGCAGGGACAGGACCGGGAAAACTGTTTTTT. Protein: CASSLNAGTGPGKLFF.

This sequence joins TRBV6-5 and TRBJ2-7; 8 positions agree with TRBD2. The V gene end was trimmed by 3 bases and the J gene end by 0 bases; junction bases not matched to a gene: 7. The CDR3 extends over 16 amino acids. Germline CDR1 MNHEY, CDR2 SVGAGI. The CDR3 protein is CASSYFSGASSYEQYF. For the CDR3, the DNA is TGTGCCAGCAGTTATTTTAGCGGGGCGAGCTCCTACGAGCAGTACTTC.

J is TRBJ2-2 and V is TRBV30, with D possibly matching TRBD1 (5 bases). The germline CDR1 and CDR2 sequences are GTSNPN and SVGIG (reference sequence). The CDR3 has 14 residues. V dropped 5 bases and J dropped 6 bases, with 16 bases sitting between them. The CDR3 nucleotides are TGTGCCTGGGCGGTAAAGGGGTCCCCCGGGGAGCTGTTTTTT. It yields the protein CAWAVKGSPGELFF.

The chain carries TRBV4-3 and TRBJ1-2, with 10 nucleotides matching TRBD1. Trimming removed 0 bases from V and 8 bases from J; junction bases left unmatched: 3. Looked up from germline, CDR1 is LGHNA and CDR2 is YSLEER. The CDR3 length is 14 residues. CDR3 sequence reads: CASSQDRDRGGYTF. The CDR3 region has the DNA TGCGCCAGCAGCCAAGATAGGGACAGGGGAGGCTACACCTTC.

V is TRBV30 and J is TRBJ2-7, with D tentatively TRBD2 (6 bases). The germline V gene encodes CDR1 GTSNPN and CDR2 SVGIG (reference sequence). V was trimmed by 0 bases and J by 0 bases, leaving 12 bases between them. This CDR3 comprises 15 residues. This CDR3 reads CAWSVGGTGSYEQYF. The CDR3 nucleotides read TGTGCCTGGAGTGTAGGTGGGACTGGCTCCTACGAGCAGTACTTC.